These 10 T cell receptor beta chains were all obtained from the same sample, sequenced in a study of T cell responses to AZD1222 COVID-19 vaccine. The repertoire was sequenced with immunoSEQ multiplex PCR; TCRdb's copy has only in-frame clones and lacks some. The sample yields approximately 94,000 clones, 85% to 95% seen once. The sequences come from peripheral blood, collected on day 0 of AZD1222 vaccination. Source of these receptors: an adult in good health.

CDR3 residues: CASSHDVSSWGGTQYF. CDR3 coding DNA: TGTGCCAGCAGCCACGACGTATCTAGTTGGGGAGGGACCCAGTACTTC. V usage is TRBV3-1 (or the pseudogene TRBV3-2) and J usage is TRBJ2-5; D perhaps matches TRBD2 (6 bases). This CDR3 contains 16 residues. V was trimmed by 3 bases and J by 7 bases, leaving 21 bases between them. CDR1 is LGHDT, CDR2 YNNKEL, per germline (reference sequence).

The chain links TRBV4-1 to TRBJ1-5; D ambiguous. The germline V gene has CDR1 MGHRA and CDR2 YSYEKL. Trimming removed 3 bases at V and 1 base at J, with 4 bases between. This CDR3 contains 13 residues. CDR3 nucleotides: TGCGCCAGCAGCCAGTCGAGCAATCAGCCCCAGCATTTT. It encodes CASSQSSNQPQHF.

The chain has TRBV9 and TRBJ1-1; D might be TRBD1 (5 bases). CDR1 SGDLS and CDR2 YYNGEE come from the germline V gene. V lost 3 bases and J 6 bases, leaving 12 bases between the germline ends. This CDR3 has 13 amino acids. The CDR3 region has the DNA TGTGCCAGCAGCGCCTTTGGGGGTGCTGAAGCTTTCTTT. Its protein is CASSAFGGAEAFF.

The gene calls are TRBV28 and TRBJ1-5; 7 nucleotides line up with TRBD1. With V trimmed by 6 bases and J by 4 bases, 12 bases remained unmatched. CDR1 is MDHEN and CDR2 is SYDVKM in the germline V gene. The length of the CDR3 is 16 residues. CDR3 in DNA: TGTGCCAGCAGCCTATGGTTGACAGGGTTGAATCAGCCCCAGCATTTT. It is translated as CASSLWLTGLNQPQHF.

CDR3 sequence: CASSLFRDEQYF. CDR3 DNA sequence: TGTGCCAGCAGTCTGTTCAGGGACGAGCAGTACTTC. The rearrangement joins TRBV28 to TRBJ2-7; D perhaps matches TRBD1 (5 bases). CDR3 length: 12 residues. Germline assignment: CDR1 MDHEN and CDR2 SYDVKM. The V end was cut by 5 bases, the J end by 5 bases, with 10 bases between.

V gene TRBV2 combines with J gene TRBJ2-7, with 9 positions matching TRBD1. The CDR3 has 15 residues. Germline V gene data show CDR1 as SNHLY and CDR2 as FYNNEI. V lost 3 bases, J lost 4 bases, and 7 bases stayed unmatched. CDR3 nucleotides: TGTGCCAGCAGTGAGCTCGGGACAGGGTATTACGAGCAGTACTTC. Protein: CASSELGTGYYEQYF.

CDR3 residues: CASSQGAAYGYTF. CDR3 sequence (DNA): TGTGCCAGCAGCCAAGGGGCCGCGTATGGCTACACCTTC. V gene TRBV3-1 (or the pseudogene TRBV3-2) combines with J gene TRBJ1-2; D uncertain. The germline CDR1 and CDR2 sequences are LGHDT and YNNKEL (reference sequence). The ends were cut back, 1 base at V and 5 bases at J, with 8 bases in the middle. This CDR3 is 13 amino acids long.

The gene calls are TRBV19 and TRBJ2-2, with a tentative D call TRBD2 (6 bases). Deletions cut 10 bases from V and 0 bases from J, with 18 bases between. Germline lookup yields CDR1 LNHDA and CDR2 SQIVND (reference sequence). This CDR3 region has 16 residues. CDR3 bases: TGTGCCACCGGCGGAAGCGGGCTCGCGAACACCGGGGAGCTGTTTTTT. It yields the protein CATGGSGLANTGELFF. Drawing the rest from reference TRBV19 and TRBJ2-2, the complete variable domain is DGGITQSPKYLFRKEGQNVTLSCEQNLNHDAMYWYRQDPGQGLRLIYYSQIVNDFQKGDIAEGYSVSREKKESFPLTVTSAQKNPTAFYLCATGGSGLANTGELFFGEGSRLTVL.

This clone was recorded once. The chain has TRBV2 and TRBJ2-2, with D hard to call. V gave up 7 bases and J gave up 4 bases, with 16 bases separating them. CDR3 length: 15 residues. Germline V gene lookup returns CDR1 SNHLY and CDR2 FYNNEI. The CDR3 nucleotides read TGTGCCAGCAACCCGGGTTTAAGGGTCACCGGGGAGCTGTTTTTT. Translated: CASNPGLRVTGELFF. Full variable domain (remainder filled in from reference TRBV2 and TRBJ2-2): EPEVTQTPSHQVTQMGQEVILRCVPISNHLYFYWYRQILGQKVEFLVSFYNNEISEKSEIFDDQFSVERPDGSNFTLKIRSTKLEDSAMYFCASNPGLRVTGELFFGEGSRLTVL.

V and J are TRBV7-2 and TRBJ2-3, with 10 positions matching TRBD1. The length of the CDR3 is 15 residues. The J segment lost 4 bases and the V segment lost 2 bases, leaving 3 bases of the junction unmatched. CDR1 is SGHTA, CDR2 FQGNSA, per germline. CDR3 protein: CASSLRGQGSDTQYF. CDR3 DNA: TGTGCCAGCAGCTTAAGGGGACAGGGGTCAGATACGCAGTATTTT.